This entry lists 9 T cell receptor beta chains sequenced from one sample in a study of shared clonotypes between healthy human individuals. The naive CD8 fraction comprised CD45RO-negative cells positively selected for CCR7 and excluded terminally differentiated effector memory CD45RA+ cells. Libraries were prepared by immunoSEQ multiplex PCR; TCRdb keeps only in-frame clonotypes and omits some of them. The sample includes around 550,000 clones, roughly 95% of them seen just once. Source material: naive CD8+ T cells sorted from blood. Source of these receptors: a woman aged 25 to 45 in good health.

The rearrangement uses TRBV7-7 and TRBJ2-2; D unclear. CDR3 length equals 12 residues. V was pared by 3 bases and J by 7 bases, with 6 bases between. Germline loops: CDR1 SSHAT, CDR2 FNYEAQ (reference sequence). The CDR3 reads CASSLLDGELFF. For the CDR3, the DNA is TGTGCCAGCAGCTTGCTCGACGGGGAGCTGTTTTTT.

This chain uses TRBV10-3 with TRBJ1-1; 8 bases fit TRBD1. The CDR3 is 17 amino acids. Germline CDR1 and CDR2: ENHRY and SYGVKD. V shed 2 bases, J shed 0 bases, and the junction held 8 bases outside the gene matches. In DNA, the CDR3 is TGTGCCATCAGTGAGACCCGGGACAGGAATTTGAACACTGAAGCTTTCTTT. Translation: CAISETRDRNLNTEAFF.

Points on this clone: Other DNA sequences in this sample translate to the same CDR3. This chain uses TRBV5-4 with TRBJ1-1, with TRBD1 as a possible D gene (5 bases). The CDR3 consists of 12 residues. The V gene's germline CDR1 is SGHNT and CDR2 YYREEE (reference sequence). Trimming took off 3 bases at V and 5 bases at J, with 8 bases between the two ends. Here the CDR3 DNA reads TGTGCCAGCAGCTCGGGGGGTACTGAAGCTTTCTTT. Translating it yields CASSSGGTEAFF.

J is TRBJ1-1 and V is TRBV14; 8 positions agree with TRBD1. CDR1 and CDR2 (germline): SGHDN, FVKESK. This CDR3 is built from 15 residues. Trimming removed 4 bases from V and 3 bases from J; junction bases left unmatched: 7. For the CDR3, the DNA is TGTGCCAGCAGCCCCAGACAGGGGCGGCACACTGAAGCTTTCTTT. The encoded protein is CASSPRQGRHTEAFF.

This chain uses TRBV15 with TRBJ2-2; 7 bases match TRBD2. CDR3 size: 17 residues. J lost 3 bases, V lost 2 bases, and 9 bases had no gene match. Germline-derived CDR1 and CDR2 are LNHNV and YYDKDF (reference sequence). The CDR3 nucleotides read TGTGCCACCAGCAGACTCCCGACTAGCCGATACACCGGGGAGCTGTTTTTT. This codes for CATSRLPTSRYTGELFF.

The V call is TRBV6-1, the J call TRBJ1-2; D is perhaps TRBD1 (6 bases). The V end was cut by 3 bases, the J end by 7 bases, with 21 bases between. The CDR3 spans 16 residues. The germline gives CDR1 MNHNS, CDR2 SASEGT. CDR3: CASSEQPHTGFGGYTF. In DNA, the CDR3 is TGTGCCAGCAGTGAGCAACCTCATACAGGGTTTGGTGGCTACACCTTC.

This clone was picked up one time. The V call is TRBV10-2, the J call TRBJ2-7; either TRBD1 or TRBD2 may fit D (5 bases each). This CDR3 region has 14 residues. Germline CDR1 is WSHSY and CDR2 is SAAADI. V lost 3 bases to trimming and J lost 0 bases, with 9 bases between them. The CDR3 reads CASSESGSSYEQYF. The CDR3 DNA is TGCGCCAGCAGTGAATCAGGGAGCTCCTACGAGCAGTACTTC.

The chain couples TRBV7-3 to TRBJ2-1; 7 nucleotides match TRBD2. Germline CDR1 is SGHTA and CDR2 is FQGTGA. CDR3 length: 21 residues. V lost 1 base to trimming and J lost 5 bases; unmatched junction nucleotides: 23. For the CDR3, the DNA is TGTGCCAGCAGCTTAATCGGGACCGACTCCTTAGTGAGACGGGGGGACAATGAGCAGTTCTTC. It codes for CASSLIGTDSLVRRGDNEQFF. Full variable domain (outside the CDR3, taken from reference TRBV7-3 and TRBJ2-1): GAGVSQTPSNKVTEKGKYVELRCDPISGHTALYWYRQSLGQGPEFLIYFQGTGAADDSGLPNDRFFAVRPEGSVSTLKIQRTERGDSAVYLCASSLIGTDSLVRRGDNEQFFGPGTRLTVL.

The J gene is TRBJ2-1, the V gene TRBV28; D is undetermined. Germline V gene data show CDR1 as MDHEN and CDR2 as SYDVKM. The CDR3 length is 14 residues. The germline V and J ends were trimmed by 3 bases and 2 bases, with 8 bases remaining between them. CDR3 nucleotides: TGTGCCAGCAGTTTTGGCGGAACCTACAATGAGCAGTTCTTC. This sequence encodes CASSFGGTYNEQFF.